The 27 T cell receptor beta chains below were found in one sample sequenced in a study of T cells in women clearing cervical HPV infection. Clones were read by immunoSEQ multiplex PCR, and TCRdb kept only the in-frame ones, dropping some. Recorded here are 30,000 to 45,000 clones; the top ten clones represent 3.7%. The sample taken for sequencing was blood buffy coat. Receptors were obtained from a woman between 18 and 70 years old with a cervical HPV16 infection that either progressed to CIN3+ or cleared (not recorded which).

Note on this clone: The read ends 3 residues shy of where the CDR3 ends; the end is completed using the germline J gene. The chain recombines TRBV11-1 with TRBJ2-2; 10 nucleotides align to TRBD1. The CDR3 sequence is 15 residues long. The germline V gene encodes CDR1 SGHAT and CDR2 FQDESV (reference sequence). Germline trimming cut 5 bases from V and 3 bases from J; bases unmatched to any gene: 3. CDR3 region: CASSLTGGDTGELFF. The sequenced part of the CDR3 DNA is TGTGCCAGCAGCCTGACAGGGGGCGACACCGGGGAG. The whole variable domain, filled in from reference TRBV11-1 and TRBJ2-2, reads EAEVAQSPRYKITEKSQAVAFWCDPISGHATLYWYRQILGQGPELLVQFQDESVVDDSQLPKDRFSAERLKGVDSTLKIQPAELGDSAMYLCASSLTGGDTGELFFGEGSRLTVL.

Note on this clone: The CDR3 is cut off 3 residues early in the read; its end comes from the germline J gene. The chain joins TRBV5-6 to TRBJ2-7; TRBD1 agrees at 8 bases. This CDR3 comprises 14 residues. Looked up from germline, CDR1 is SGHDT and CDR2 is YYEEEE. Trimming took 7 bases from V and 3 from J; bases not matched to a gene: 9. CDR3 amino acids: CASHTQGASYEQYF. CDR3 bases read: TGTGCCAGCCACACGCAGGGGGCTAGCTACGAG. The entire variable domain, with the rest obtained from reference TRBV5-6 and TRBJ2-7, is as follows: DAGVTQSPTHLIKTRGQQVTLRCSPKSGHDTVSWYQQALGQGPQFIFQYYEEEERQRGNFPDRFSGHQFPNYSSELNVNALLLGDSALYLCASHTQGASYEQYFGPGTRLTVT.

On this clone itself: The CDR3 extends 3 residues past the end of the read, so its final part is completed from the germline J gene. The chain uses TRBV5-1 and TRBJ2-3; 9 positions agree with TRBD1. The CDR3 length is 15 residues. From germline, CDR1 is SGHRS and CDR2 YFSETQ. V shed 0 bases and J 6 bases; nucleotides not matched to a gene: 5. CDR3 protein: CASSLEGQGIDTQYF. The sequenced part of the CDR3 DNA is TGCGCCAGCAGCTTGGAGGGACAGGGTATCGATACG.

Comment on this clone: The missing CDR3 end, 3 residues past where the read stops, is filled in from the germline J gene. This chain joins TRBV12-3 or TRBV12-4 and TRBJ2-7, with 8 bases that match TRBD1. CDR3 length: 15 residues. Losses at the gene ends were 2 bases for V and 5 bases for J; bases not matched to a gene: 8. CDR3 amino acids: CASSLFQGASNEQYF. The CDR3 bases that were read are TGTGCCAGCAGTTTATTCCAGGGGGCGAGTAACGAG.

Details on this clone: Coverage ceases 3 residues before the CDR3 finishes, and the germline J gene fills in the end. This rearrangement joins TRBV10-3 to TRBJ2-1, with 7 bases lining up with TRBD1. The trim removed 5 bases at V and 3 bases at J, leaving 7 bases unmatched. The CDR3 has 15 amino acids. Germline CDR1 and CDR2: ENHRY and SYGVKD. The DNA read from the CDR3 is TGTGCCATCAGTACCGGGACAGATATCTACAATGAG. This gives the protein CAISTGTDIYNE. The whole CDR3 sequence is CAISTGTDIYNEQFF.

Concerning this clone: The sequence runs out 3 residues before the end of the CDR3; the remainder is reconstructed from the germline J gene. This chain joins TRBV10-3 and TRBJ1-5; no clear D gene. Germline CDR1 reads ENHRY; CDR2 reads SYGVKD. The CDR3 spans 14 residues. Between the trimmed V and J ends, which lost 4 bases and 1 base, there was a span of 8 bases. Incomplete CDR3 DNA: TGTGCCATCAGTGGTTCTACGAGCAATCAGCCC. It specifies CAISGSTSNQP. The whole CDR3 protein is CAISGSTSNQPQHF.

Note on this clone: The read gets to within 3 residues of the CDR3 end, and the germline J gene fills in the rest. The chain links TRBV20-1 to TRBJ2-4; a weak D match, TRBD2 (5 bases). This CDR3 region has 13 residues. V lost 6 bases and J lost 0, with 9 bases in between. CDR1 and CDR2 (germline): DFQATT, SNEGSKA (reference sequence). CDR3 in amino acids: CSASGLAKNIQYF. CDR3 bases read: TGCAGTGCCAGTGGACTAGCCAAAAACATT.

The CDR3: CASSPILSGKMRTEAFF. The CDR3 bases that were read are TGTGCCAGTAGCCCTATATTGTCAGGTAAAATGAGGACTGAA. This chain links TRBV19 with TRBJ1-1; D uncertain. With the read ending 3 residues before the CDR3 end, the germline J gene is used to fill in that end. The V end was cut by 6 bases, the J end by 5 bases, with 25 bases between. The CDR3 loop spans 17 amino acids. Germline CDR1 reads LNHDA; CDR2 reads SQIVND (reference sequence).

Concerning this clone itself: The read stops 3 residues short of the end of the CDR3; the missing end is completed from the germline J gene. The genes are TRBV6-1 and TRBJ2-3; 9 bases are shared with TRBD2. Germline V gene data show CDR1 as MNHNS and CDR2 as SASEGT. CDR3 size: 15 residues. The junction had 4 bases not matched to a gene; V was cut back by 2 bases and J by 4 bases. The CDR3 sequence is CASSESGGGADTQYF. The part of the CDR3 DNA that was read is TGTGCCAGCAGTGAAAGCGGCGGGGGGGCAGATACG.

Worth noting for this clone: With the read ending 3 residues before the CDR3 end, the germline J gene is used to fill in that end. This chain links TRBV7-9 with TRBJ2-5; D is perhaps TRBD1 (7 bases). Trimming left V 5 bases short and J 1 base short, with 14 bases between. Germline V gives CDR1 SEHNR, CDR2 FQNEAQ (reference sequence). This CDR3 contains 15 residues. The CDR3 sequence: CASSPAGTAQETQYF. The sequenced CDR3 bases are TGTGCCAGCAGCCCCGCGGGGACAGCCCAAGAGACC.

About this clone: The CDR3 end is not reached by the read, which stops 3 residues before it; the germline J gene fills it in. This chain joins TRBV5-1 and TRBJ1-4, with 9 bases that match TRBD1. Germline CDR1 is SGHRS and CDR2 is YFSETQ. The V gene end was trimmed by 0 bases and the J gene end by 8 bases; junction bases not matched to a gene: 8. The length of the CDR3 is 16 residues. CDR3 region: CASSLGTGELGEKLFF. The CDR3 DNA, read in part, is TGCGCCAGCAGCTTGGGGACAGGGGAGTTGGGAGAAAAA.

About this clone: The CDR3 goes on 3 residues after the read ends, and that part is filled in from the germline J gene. The chain recombines TRBV7-9 with TRBJ2-6; D unresolved. Trimming removed 6 bases at V and 0 bases at J, with 6 bases between. The CDR3 sequence is 14 residues long. Germline CDR1 SEHNR, CDR2 FQNEAQ (reference sequence). The CDR3 region is CASSDNSGANVLTF. The sequenced part of the CDR3 DNA is TGTGCCAGCAGTGACAACTCTGGGGCCAACGTC.

Comment on this clone: The read finishes 3 residues shy of the CDR3 end, and the germline J gene is used to complete it. This rearrangement joins TRBV7-2 to TRBJ1-2; 8 bases are a match to TRBD1. Germline-derived CDR1 and CDR2 are SGHTA and FQGNSA. This CDR3 is 14 amino acids long. With V trimmed by 3 bases and J by 4 bases, 4 bases remained unmatched. This CDR3 reads CASSFNTGGYGYTF. The part of the CDR3 DNA that was read is TGTGCCAGCAGCTTTAATACAGGGGGCTATGGC.

Concerning this clone itself: The read ends 3 residues early relative to the CDR3; the germline J gene fills the gap. The chain has TRBV20-1 and TRBJ1-2; weak D call: TRBD1 (6 bases). CDR1 and CDR2 from the germline V gene are DFQATT and SNEGSKA (reference sequence). V was pared by 6 bases and J by 6 bases, with 17 bases between. The CDR3 is 13 amino acids. The CDR3 spells CSAVQGLKDGYTF. The CDR3 DNA, read in part, is TGCAGTGCCGTTCAGGGGCTGAAGGATGGC.

With respect to this clone: The missing CDR3 end, 3 residues past where the read stops, is filled in from the germline J gene. The chain has TRBV7-2 and TRBJ1-4; a weak D match, TRBD1 (6 bases). This CDR3 is built from 16 residues. Trimming cost V 0 bases and J 5 bases, with 13 bases left between them. The V gene's germline CDR1 is SGHTA and CDR2 FQGNSA. CDR3 region: CASSLAGRGGNEKLFF. The part of the CDR3 DNA that was read is TGTGCCAGCAGCTTAGCTGGCAGGGGAGGGAATGAAAAA. Filled out from reference TRBV7-2 and TRBJ1-4, the complete variable domain reads GAGVSQSPSNKVTEKGKDVELRCDPISGHTALYWYRQSLGQGLEFLIYFQGNSAPDKSGLPSDRFSAERTGGSVSTLTIQRTQQEDSAVYLCASSLAGRGGNEKLFFGSGTQLSVL.

Notes on this clone: The sequenced fragment ends 3 residues before the CDR3 boundary, so the rest is inferred from the germline J gene. The chain couples TRBV7-9 to TRBJ2-4; D might be TRBD2 (5 bases). Germline V gene lookup returns CDR1 SEHNR and CDR2 FQNEAQ (reference sequence). This CDR3 has 13 residues. CDR3 DNA, as far as it was read: TGTGCCAGCAGCCTCGGGTTAGACTATGGT. This sequence encodes CASSLGLDYG. The CDR3 as a whole reads CASSLGLDYGQYF.

As concerns this clone: The sequence runs out 3 residues before the end of the CDR3; the remainder is reconstructed from the germline J gene. The V and J genes are TRBV20-1 and TRBJ2-1, with D perhaps matching TRBD2 (6 bases). Germline-derived CDR1 and CDR2 are DFQATT and SNEGSKA (reference sequence). Trimming cost V 6 bases and J 3 bases, with 18 bases left between them. The CDR3 runs 15 residues. The CDR3 bases that were read are TGCAGTGCCAGTGGGGGACTTCGTAACTACAATGAG. Its translation: CSASGGLRNYNE. The full CDR3 sequence reads CSASGGLRNYNEQFF.

A remark on this clone: The read terminates 3 residues ahead of where the CDR3 ends, so the germline J gene completes it. V is TRBV19 and J is TRBJ2-4; 11 bases map to TRBD1. The CDR3 loop spans 14 amino acids. In germline, CDR1 is LNHDA, CDR2 SQIVND (reference sequence). The CDR3 loop is CASSSGQGAADQYF. The DNA read from the CDR3 is TGTGCCAGTAGTAGCGGACAGGGGGCCGCGGAT. Looking up the rest from reference TRBV19 and TRBJ2-4 gives the full variable domain: DGGITQSPKYLFRKEGQNVTLSCEQNLNHDAMYWYRQDPGQGLRLIYYSQIVNDFQKGDIAEGYSVSREKKESFPLTVTSAQKNPTAFYLCASSSGQGAADQYFGAGTRLSVL.

With regard to this clone: Read sequence stops 3 residues before the CDR3 end, and the germline J gene provides the missing end. The V gene is TRBV5-4, the J gene TRBJ1-2; TRBD1 might be the D (6 bases). Germline V gives CDR1 SGHNT, CDR2 YYREEE (reference sequence). CDR3 length: 14 residues. V was pared by 0 bases and J by 3 bases, with 9 bases between. The CDR3 region is CASSLAGGDYGYTF. The sequenced part of the CDR3 DNA is TGTGCCAGCAGCTTGGCGGGGGGCGACTATGGC.

A remark on this clone: The read ends 3 residues shy of where the CDR3 ends; the end is completed using the germline J gene. This chain connects TRBV5-1 to TRBJ2-7; 8 positions match TRBD2. Trimming took 0 bases from V and 0 from J; bases not matched to a gene: 5. The length of the CDR3 is 16 residues. CDR1 is SGHRS and CDR2 is YFSETQ in the germline V gene. The covered CDR3 bases are TGCGCCAGCAGCTTGGCGGGCGGGGGGTCCTCCTACGAG. Residues: CASSLAGGGSSYE. The entire CDR3 sequence reads CASSLAGGGSSYEQYF. Variable domain in full (rest from reference TRBV5-1 and TRBJ2-7): KAGVTQTPRYLIKTRGQQVTLSCSPISGHRSVSWYQQTPGQGLQFLFEYFSETQRNKGNFPGRFSGRQFSNSRSEMNVSTLELGDSALYLCASSLAGGGSSYEQYFGPGTRLTVT.

Points on this clone: One end of the junction varies from germline; a read error may be responsible. The read ends 3 residues before the CDR3 terminus; that terminus is restored from the germline J gene. V gene TRBV4-2 combines with J gene TRBJ1-1; D may be TRBD1 (5 bases). The germline gives CDR1 LGHNA, CDR2 YNFKEQ. This CDR3 comprises 16 residues. The part of the CDR3 DNA that was read is TGCGCCAGCAGCCAAGATGAGGGAAACGGGGGCACTGAA. Translation gives CASSQDEGNGGTE. The entire CDR3 is CASSQDEGNGGTEAFF.

For this clone: The sequence runs out 3 residues before the end of the CDR3; the remainder is reconstructed from the germline J gene. The chain recombines TRBV5-4 with TRBJ2-3; 9 bases agree with TRBD2. Germline CDR1 SGHNT, CDR2 YYREEE (reference sequence). The CDR3 has 15 amino acids. J gave up 4 bases and V 5 bases, and 8 bases lay outside the gene matches. The sequenced CDR3 bases are TGTGCCAGCAGTATTCTAGCGGGACTAGCAGATACG. It specifies CASSILAGLADT. In full, the CDR3 reads CASSILAGLADTQYF.

Comments on this clone: The sequenced fragment ends 3 residues before the CDR3 boundary, so the rest is inferred from the germline J gene. The chain couples TRBV7-9 to TRBJ2-3; D is possibly TRBD1 or TRBD2 (5 bases each). Germline values: CDR1 SEHNR, CDR2 FQNEAQ (reference sequence). The CDR3 loop spans 15 amino acids. V lost 0 bases to trimming and J lost 4 bases, with 11 bases between them. The sequenced CDR3 bases are TGTGCCAGCAGCTTAGCCCAGGGAGTCGCAGATACG. It is translated as CASSLAQGVADT. From start to end, the CDR3 is CASSLAQGVADTQYF.

Note on this clone: The observed sequence ends 3 residues before the CDR3 terminus, with the missing tail filled in from the germline J gene. The V and J genes are TRBV6-1 and TRBJ1-6; the D gene is possibly TRBD1 (6 bases). CDR3 size: 13 residues. Germline V gene lookup returns CDR1 MNHNS and CDR2 SASEGT. The germline V and J ends were trimmed by 4 bases and 7 bases, with 8 bases remaining between them. The CDR3 protein is CASSGRGNSPLHF. The CDR3 bases that were read are TGTGCCAGCAGTGGGAGGGGGAATTCACCC.

Points on this clone: Read sequence stops 3 residues before the CDR3 end, and the germline J gene provides the missing end. J is TRBJ2-2 and V is TRBV20-1, with TRBD2 identical over 7 bases. From germline, CDR1 is DFQATT and CDR2 SNEGSKA (reference sequence). The ends lost 2 bases at V and 4 bases at J; junction bases unmatched: 10. The CDR3 runs to 16 residues. The CDR3 protein is CSARPSSSGGTGELFF. Partial CDR3 DNA: TGCAGTGCTAGACCTTCCTCTAGCGGAGGCACCGGGGAG.

On this clone: The read gets to within 3 residues of the CDR3 end, and the germline J gene fills in the rest. V gene TRBV2 combines with J gene TRBJ1-5; D remains ambiguous. Germline V gene sequence: CDR1 SNHLY, CDR2 FYNNEI. This CDR3 spans 16 amino acids. V gave up 2 bases and J gave up 0 bases, with 11 bases separating them. The sequenced CDR3 bases are TGTGCCAGCAGTGAAATCTCAGGCCTTAGCAATCAGCCC. This encodes CASSEISGLSNQP. In full, the CDR3 reads CASSEISGLSNQPQHF.

Remarks on this clone: The read halts 3 residues ahead of the CDR3 end, with the missing end drawn from the germline J gene. V usage is TRBV5-1 and J usage is TRBJ1-4; no clear D. The CDR3 is 15 amino acids. Deletions cut 4 bases from V and 4 bases from J, with 14 bases between. In germline, CDR1 is SGHRS, CDR2 YFSETQ. CDR3 protein: CASSPGGGYNEKLFF. The DNA read from the CDR3 is TGCGCCAGCAGCCCCGGAGGAGGGTATAATGAAAAA. Looking up the rest from reference TRBV5-1 and TRBJ1-4 gives the full variable domain: KAGVTQTPRYLIKTRGQQVTLSCSPISGHRSVSWYQQTPGQGLQFLFEYFSETQRNKGNFPGRFSGRQFSNSRSEMNVSTLELGDSALYLCASSPGGGYNEKLFFGSGTQLSVL.